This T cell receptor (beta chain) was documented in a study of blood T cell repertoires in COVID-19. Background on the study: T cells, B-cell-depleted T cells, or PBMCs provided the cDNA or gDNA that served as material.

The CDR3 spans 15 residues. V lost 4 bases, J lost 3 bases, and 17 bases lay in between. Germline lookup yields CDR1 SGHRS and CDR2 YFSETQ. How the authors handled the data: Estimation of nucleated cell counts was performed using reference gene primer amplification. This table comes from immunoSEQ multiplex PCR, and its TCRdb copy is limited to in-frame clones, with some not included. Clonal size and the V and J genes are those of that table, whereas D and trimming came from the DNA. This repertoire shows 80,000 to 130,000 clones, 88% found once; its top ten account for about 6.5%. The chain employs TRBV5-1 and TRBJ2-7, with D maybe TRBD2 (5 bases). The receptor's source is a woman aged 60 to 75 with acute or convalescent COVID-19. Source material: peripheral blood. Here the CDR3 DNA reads TGCGCCAGCAGCCCTGGACTTTCAAACAACTACGAGCAGTACTTC. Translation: CASSPGLSNNYEQYF. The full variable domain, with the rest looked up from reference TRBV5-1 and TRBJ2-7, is KAGVTQTPRYLIKTRGQQVTLSCSPISGHRSVSWYQQTPGQGLQFLFEYFSETQRNKGNFPGRFSGRQFSNSRSEMNVSTLELGDSALYLCASSPGLSNNYEQYFGPGTRLTVT.